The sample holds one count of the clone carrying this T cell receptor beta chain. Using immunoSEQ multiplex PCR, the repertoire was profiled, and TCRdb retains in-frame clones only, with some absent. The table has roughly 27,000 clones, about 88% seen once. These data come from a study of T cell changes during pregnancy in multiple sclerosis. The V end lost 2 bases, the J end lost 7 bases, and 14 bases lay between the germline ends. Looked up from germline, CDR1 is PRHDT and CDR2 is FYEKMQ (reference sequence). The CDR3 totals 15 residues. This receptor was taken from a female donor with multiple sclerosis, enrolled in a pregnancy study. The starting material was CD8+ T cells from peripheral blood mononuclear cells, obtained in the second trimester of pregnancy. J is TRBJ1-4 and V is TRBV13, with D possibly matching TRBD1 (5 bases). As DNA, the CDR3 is TGTGCCAGCAGCTTAAGGTCAGGAGGGGTTGAAAAACTGTTTTTT. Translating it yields CASSLRSGGVEKLFF.